Below are 19 T cell receptor beta chains sequenced from a single sample in a study of blood T cell repertoires in COVID-19. The method was immunoSEQ multiplex PCR; TCRdb's version includes in-frame clones alone and lacks a portion of them. The sample gives approximately 310,000 clones, about 85% of which show up once; 1.5% to 2% is in the top ten. The sample consisted of PBMCs or T cells enriched from blood (not recorded which). These receptors all stem from a woman aged 25 to 39 who had been exposed to COVID-19.

CDR3 bases: TGTGCCAGCAGTTCTCGACTAGCGGGGGGCACAGATACGCAGTATTTT. Encoded protein: CASSSRLAGGTDTQYF. The chain recombines TRBV28 with TRBJ2-3; 12 bases are a match to TRBD2. The CDR3 loop spans 16 amino acids. The germline V gene encodes CDR1 MDHEN and CDR2 SYDVKM. V was pared by 4 bases and J by 1 base, with 3 bases of the junction left unmatched.

The gene calls are TRBV9 and TRBJ1-2; perhaps TRBD1 as D (6 bases). CDR3 length: 16 amino acids. CDR1 and CDR2 (germline): SGDLS, YYNGEE. Trimming shortened V by 3 bases and J by 6 bases, and 21 bases separated the two germline ends. The DNA for the CDR3 is TGTGCCAGCAGCGGAAACAGGGACCACAACGCTCATGGCTACACCTTC. It codes for CASSGNRDHNAHGYTF.

This clone was observed a handful of times. The chain has TRBV12-3 or TRBV12-4 and TRBJ1-4; D remains ambiguous. The CDR3 is made up of 13 amino acids. V was pared by 3 bases and J by 8 bases, with 10 bases between. The CDR3 is CASSFGRREKLFF. CDR3 sequence (DNA): TGTGCCAGCAGTTTTGGCCGAAGAGAAAAACTGTTTTTT.

This chain links TRBV30 with TRBJ1-4; tentatively, D is TRBD1 (6 bases). The CDR3 extends over 14 amino acids. V was cut by 6 bases and J by 8 bases, with 19 bases left in between. CDR1 GTSNPN and CDR2 SVGIG come from the germline V gene (reference sequence). CDR3 in amino acids: CACSTGSSREKLFF. The DNA of the CDR3 is TGTGCCTGTAGCACAGGGTCATCAAGAGAAAAACTGTTTTTT.

CDR3 amino acids: CASSRSGQGNIQYF. As DNA, the CDR3 is TGTGCCAGCAGCCGTTCAGGACAGGGGAACATTCAGTACTTC. This sequence joins TRBV14 and TRBJ2-4, with TRBD1 matching 9 bases. V shed 4 bases and J 7 bases; nucleotides not matched to a gene: 5. The germline CDR1 and CDR2 sequences are SGHDN and FVKESK. The CDR3 sequence is 14 residues long.

The V gene is TRBV5-1, the J gene TRBJ2-3, with 7 bases fitting TRBD1. The CDR3 is made up of 14 amino acids. The germline V gene encodes CDR1 SGHRS and CDR2 YFSETQ. With 5 bases clipped from V and 0 bases from J, the junction kept 3 bases outside the gene matches. CDR3 nucleotides: TGCGCCAGCAGATGGGACAGTAGCACAGATACGCAGTATTTT. It yields the protein CASRWDSSTDTQYF.

This rearrangement joins TRBV9 to TRBJ2-5; the match to TRBD2 covers 10 bases. Germline CDR1 reads SGDLS; CDR2 reads YYNGEE. The ends lost 2 bases at V and 5 bases at J; junction bases unmatched: 15. The CDR3 extends over 18 amino acids. CDR3 sequence: CASSVESGGAFDRETQYF. Here the CDR3 DNA reads TGTGCCAGCAGCGTCGAGAGCGGGGGGGCGTTCGATAGGGAGACCCAGTACTTC.

The rearrangement joins TRBV30 to TRBJ1-5; 9 bases are a match to TRBD1. V lost 2 bases, J lost 5 bases, and 7 bases stayed unmatched. CDR1 is GTSNPN and CDR2 is SVGIG in the germline V gene (reference sequence). This CDR3 comprises 15 residues. The CDR3 DNA reads as TGTGCCTGGAGTCGACGGGACAGGGACCATCAGCCCCAGCATTTT. Protein product: CAWSRRDRDHQPQHF.

This chain joins TRBV15 and TRBJ2-3, with D unresolved. V shed 4 bases and J shed 3 bases, with 5 bases lying between them. This CDR3 comprises 12 residues. The germline gives CDR1 LNHNV, CDR2 YYDKDF (reference sequence). The CDR3 region has the DNA TGTGCCACCAGCACGAGAACAGATACGCAGTATTTT. It is translated as CATSTRTDTQYF.

J is TRBJ1-5 and V is TRBV3-1 (or the pseudogene TRBV3-2), with D possibly TRBD1 on 6 matching bases. The germline V gene has CDR1 LGHDT and CDR2 YNNKEL (reference sequence). This CDR3 comprises 17 residues. Trimming stripped 1 base from V and 4 bases from J, with 17 bases between. CDR3 DNA sequence: TGTGCCAGCAGCCAAGCCCTCAGGACAGATCAGAATCAGCCCCAGCATTTT. It translates to CASSQALRTDQNQPQHF.

The chain recombines TRBV28 with TRBJ2-7; 7 nucleotides match TRBD1. V lost 6 bases to trimming and J lost 3 bases; unmatched junction nucleotides: 11. CDR1 is MDHEN, CDR2 SYDVKM, per germline. The CDR3 extends over 15 amino acids. The CDR3: CASSSGTARDYEQYF. As DNA, the CDR3 is TGTGCCAGCAGCTCCGGGACAGCTAGGGACTACGAGCAGTACTTC.

This clone appeared many times. V usage is TRBV27 and J usage is TRBJ2-5; 8 positions agree with TRBD2. This CDR3 is 14 amino acids long. With 5 bases clipped from V and 2 bases from J, the junction kept 4 bases outside the gene matches. Germline V gives CDR1 MNHEY, CDR2 SMNVEV (reference sequence). The CDR3 region has the DNA TGTGCCAGCAGTACTAGCGGTCCTCAAGAGACCCAGTACTTC. Its translation is CASSTSGPQETQYF.

The count of this clone is one. The chain links TRBV12-3 or TRBV12-4 to TRBJ1-2, with D hard to call. V gave up 3 bases and J gave up 6 bases, with 11 bases separating them. The length of the CDR3 is 13 residues. CDR3 sequence reads: CASSFRTENGYTF. The CDR3 coding sequence is TGTGCCAGCAGTTTTCGTACAGAGAATGGCTACACCTTC.

This chain links TRBV28 with TRBJ1-1; 8 bases agree with TRBD1. Germline CDR1 MDHEN, CDR2 SYDVKM. Trimming at V came to 5 bases and at J to 3 bases, leaving 11 bases not matched to a gene. The CDR3 spans 16 residues. CDR3 sequence: CASSPSPGQGDTEAFF. CDR3 DNA: TGTGCCAGCAGTCCATCCCCCGGACAGGGAGACACTGAAGCTTTCTTT.

The rearrangement links TRBV4-3 to TRBJ2-1; D is unresolved. CDR3 length: 17 amino acids. Deletions cut 0 bases from V and 0 bases from J, with 12 bases between. CDR1 is LGHNA and CDR2 is YSLEER in the germline V gene. This chain's CDR3 is CASSQEYRVSSYNEQFF. The CDR3 nucleotides are TGCGCCAGCAGCCAAGAATACCGGGTGAGCTCCTACAATGAGCAGTTCTTC.

This chain uses TRBV5-1 with TRBJ2-3; 8 nucleotides match TRBD2. This CDR3 is built from 15 residues. Germline CDR1 is SGHRS and CDR2 is YFSETQ. The trim removed 9 bases at V and 4 bases at J, leaving 13 bases unmatched. The CDR3 region has the DNA TGCGCCACCGCATTTGGTAGCGGGGAGTCAGATACGCAGTATTTT. It codes for CATAFGSGESDTQYF. The whole variable domain, remainder taken from reference TRBV5-1 and TRBJ2-3, is KAGVTQTPRYLIKTRGQQVTLSCSPISGHRSVSWYQQTPGQGLQFLFEYFSETQRNKGNFPGRFSGRQFSNSRSEMNVSTLELGDSALYLCATAFGSGESDTQYFGPGTRLTVL.

The chain recombines TRBV7-6 with TRBJ2-5; 12 positions agree with TRBD2. CDR1 and CDR2 (germline): SGHVS, FNYEAQ. V lost 3 bases, J lost 5 bases, and 4 bases stayed unmatched. The CDR3 has 15 amino acids. The CDR3 coding sequence is TGTGCCAGCAGCTTGACTAGCGGGAGATCTGAGACCCAGTACTTC. Its protein is CASSLTSGRSETQYF.

The chain links TRBV7-3 to TRBJ1-2, with a weak D call TRBD1 (6 bases). This CDR3 is built from 16 residues. Trimming took off 5 bases at V and 1 base at J, with 17 bases between the two ends. The germline CDR1 and CDR2 sequences are SGHTA and FQGTGA. The CDR3 nucleotides read TGTGCCAGCAGCCCTACGGGGCAGGGGCTTAACTATGGCTACACCTTC. Translating gives CASSPTGQGLNYGYTF.

The V gene is TRBV7-9, the J gene TRBJ1-5; 9 bases match TRBD1. Losses at the gene ends were 3 bases for V and 7 bases for J; bases not matched to a gene: 10. The CDR3 has 16 residues. Germline loops: CDR1 SEHNR, CDR2 FQNEAQ (reference sequence). This CDR3 is CASSLGQGKWDQPQHF. DNA for the CDR3: TGTGCCAGCAGCTTGGGACAGGGAAAGTGGGACCAGCCCCAGCATTTT.